The 17 T cell receptor beta chains reported below all come from one sample, sequenced in a study of T cell responses to AZD1222 COVID-19 vaccine. Measured with immunoSEQ multiplex PCR; TCRdb has only the in-frame clones, and not every one. The top ten clones hold about 9.3% of a sample with 200,000 or so clones, 94% of them seen once. Material: peripheral blood, obtained on day 0 of AZD1222 vaccination. These receptors were taken from an adult in good health.

The V gene is TRBV6-9, the J gene TRBJ2-4; weak D call: TRBD2 (6 bases). The V end lost 3 bases, the J end lost 1 base, and 13 bases lay between the germline ends. This CDR3 region has 16 residues. Germline V lookup: CDR1 MNHGY, CDR2 SVAAGI. DNA of the CDR3: TGTGCCAGCAGTTACTCTAGCGAGGAGGCCAAAAACATTCAGTACTTC. Its protein is CASSYSSEEAKNIQYF.

This clone was counted a single time. The chain recombines TRBV5-1 with TRBJ2-7; the D gene is possibly TRBD2 (6 bases). V was pared by 3 bases and J by 4 bases, with 17 bases between. Germline-derived CDR1 and CDR2 are SGHRS and YFSETQ. This CDR3 has 15 amino acids. The CDR3 reads CASSSLATTGYEQYF. As DNA, the CDR3 is TGCGCCAGCAGCTCACTAGCAACCACGGGGTACGAGCAGTACTTC.

This clone was recorded only once. The chain couples TRBV28 to TRBJ2-7, with 12 positions matching TRBD1. The CDR3 totals 15 residues. J was trimmed by 4 bases and V by 5 bases; bases with no gene match: 6. Germline CDR1 and CDR2: MDHEN and SYDVKM. CDR3 region: CASSPRGQGAYEQYF. The CDR3 DNA sequence: TGTGCCAGCAGTCCCCGGGGACAGGGGGCTTACGAGCAGTACTTC.

V usage is TRBV7-3 and J usage is TRBJ1-2; 7 bases line up with TRBD1. Germline CDR1 reads SGHTA; CDR2 reads FQGTGA. With 5 bases clipped from V and 6 bases from J, the junction kept 6 bases outside the gene matches. The CDR3 runs to 13 residues. The CDR3 spells CASSPRRGHGYTF. The CDR3 nucleotides read TGTGCCAGCAGCCCCCGGAGGGGGCATGGCTACACCTTC.

The chain joins TRBV25-1 to TRBJ2-5, with D perhaps assigned TRBD1 or TRBD2 (5 bases each). V lost 5 bases and J lost 8, with 21 bases in between. CDR1 MGHDK and CDR2 SYGVNS come from the germline V gene. The CDR3 is 15 amino acids. Here the CDR3 DNA reads TGTGCCAGCAGTAAAGAGGGGACGGTTGATGAAACCCAGTACTTC. Amino acids: CASSKEGTVDETQYF.

The rearrangement links TRBV28 to TRBJ2-1; D gene unclear. Germline loops: CDR1 MDHEN, CDR2 SYDVKM. This CDR3 is 11 amino acids long. Trimming removed 5 bases from V and 8 bases from J, with 7 bases in between. CDR3 in amino acids: CASSLEDEQFF. Written as DNA, the CDR3 is TGTGCCAGCAGTCTAGAGGATGAGCAGTTCTTC.

This sequence joins TRBV4-1 and TRBJ2-7, with 9 positions matching TRBD1. Germline CDR1 is MGHRA and CDR2 is YSYEKL. This CDR3 region has 15 residues. Trimming took 2 bases from V and 1 from J; bases not matched to a gene: 3. The CDR3 coding sequence is TGCGCCAGCAGCCAAATAGGGACAGGGTCCTACGAGCAGTACTTC. It translates to CASSQIGTGSYEQYF.

The rearrangement links TRBV30 to TRBJ1-4; 9 bases match TRBD1. CDR3 size: 17 residues. The V gene's germline CDR1 is GTSNPN and CDR2 SVGIG (reference sequence). After removal of 2 bases from V and 3 bases from J, the junction contained 10 bases not matched to a gene. The CDR3 sequence: CAWSSGGQGFSNEKLFF. The DNA for the CDR3 is TGTGCCTGGAGTTCAGGGGGACAGGGATTCTCTAATGAAAAACTGTTTTTT. Full variable domain (rest looked up from reference TRBV30 and TRBJ1-4): SQTIHQWPATLVQPVGSPLSLECTVEGTSNPNLYWYRQAAGRGLQLLFYSVGIGQISSEVPQNLSASRPQDRQFILSSKKLLLSDSGFYLCAWSSGGQGFSNEKLFFGSGTQLSVL.

The count of this clone is one. The CDR3 spells CAWVGRASGNTIYF. DNA for the CDR3: TGTGCCTGGGTTGGCAGGGCCTCTGGAAACACCATATATTTT. The J gene is TRBJ1-3, the V gene TRBV30; TRBD1 is a possible D gene (5 bases). V lost 5 bases, J lost 0 bases, and 11 bases lay in between. Germline assignment: CDR1 GTSNPN and CDR2 SVGIG (reference sequence). The CDR3 has 14 amino acids.

This chain uses TRBV7-6 with TRBJ1-6; no reliable D call. Trimming pared 1 base from V and 11 bases from J, leaving 18 bases between. In germline, CDR1 is SGHVS, CDR2 FNYEAQ. The CDR3 sequence is 16 residues long. CDR3 sequence (DNA): TGTGCCAGCAGCTTAGGGGGAGGAAGGGCTCAGGCACCCCTCCACTTT. Amino acid sequence: CASSLGGGRAQAPLHF.

Only a few counts were recorded for this clone. The CDR3 is CASRDSSSYNEQFF. In DNA, the CDR3 is TGCGCCAGCCGGGACTCCTCCTCCTACAATGAGCAGTTCTTC. The chain joins TRBV10-2 to TRBJ2-1; a weak D match, TRBD2 (6 bases). The CDR3 consists of 14 residues. V was clipped by 8 bases and J by 0 bases, with 11 bases between them. Looked up from germline, CDR1 is WSHSY and CDR2 is SAAADI.

The V gene is TRBV6-2 or TRBV6-3, the J gene TRBJ1-2; D possibly corresponds to TRBD1 (5 bases). Trimming took 3 bases from V and 7 from J, leaving 15 bases between them. There are 14 residues in the CDR3. From germline, CDR1 is MNHEY and CDR2 SVGEGT. This CDR3 is CASSYGPGVFGYTF. Here the CDR3 DNA reads TGTGCCAGCAGTTATGGGCCGGGGGTTTTTGGCTACACCTTC.

This chain uses TRBV9 with TRBJ2-3; D remains unclear. The CDR3 runs to 14 residues. CDR1 is SGDLS and CDR2 is YYNGEE in the germline V gene. The germline V and J ends were trimmed by 1 base and 5 bases, with 11 bases remaining between them. The CDR3, as DNA: TGTGCCAGCAGCGTAAAGCTAGTGGTAGATACGCAGTATTTT. As protein: CASSVKLVVDTQYF. The full variable domain, completed using reference TRBV9 and TRBJ2-3, is DSGVTQTPKHLITATGQRVTLRCSPRSGDLSVYWYQQSLDQGLQFLIQYYNGEERAKGNILERFSAQQFPDLHSELNLSSLELGDSALYFCASSVKLVVDTQYFGPGTRLTVL.

This chain connects TRBV28 to TRBJ2-7; 11 nucleotides agree with TRBD2. V dropped 6 bases and J dropped 4; count of bases not matched to a gene: 11. The CDR3 covers 16 residues. Germline CDR1 and CDR2: MDHEN and SYDVKM. CDR3 sequence reads: CASSLAGGLLTYEQYF. The CDR3 DNA reads as TGTGCCAGCAGCTTAGCGGGAGGGTTATTAACATACGAGCAGTACTTC.

The rearrangement joins TRBV27 to TRBJ1-1; D not certain. This CDR3 region has 13 residues. Germline CDR1 MNHEY, CDR2 SMNVEV (reference sequence). Trimming cost V 2 bases and J 4 bases, with 8 bases left between them. Written as DNA, the CDR3 is TGTGCCAGCAGTTTAAGGGTAAGCACTGAAGCTTTCTTT. The encoded protein is CASSLRVSTEAFF.

This sequence joins TRBV5-6 and TRBJ2-7, with 7 positions matching TRBD2. The ends lost 4 bases at V and 6 bases at J; junction bases unmatched: 7. The V gene's germline CDR1 is SGHDT and CDR2 YYEEEE. CDR3 length equals 13 residues. The CDR3 loop is CASSPPAGSEQYF. The CDR3 DNA follows: TGTGCCAGCAGCCCCCCAGCGGGATCCGAGCAGTACTTC.

The genes are TRBV27 and TRBJ2-7; 7 bases are a match to TRBD1. The CDR3 extends over 19 amino acids. The germline gives CDR1 MNHEY, CDR2 SMNVEV (reference sequence). After removal of 0 bases from V and 2 bases from J, the junction contained 16 bases not matched to a gene. CDR3 coding DNA: TGTGCCAGCAGTTTATCGACCCTCAACCCGGGACAGACTCCCTACGAGCAGTACTTC. As protein: CASSLSTLNPGQTPYEQYF.